One T cell receptor (beta chain) is described in this entry. Its target is unknown. Per sample, at least 5 micrograms of total RNA were extracted. The data belong to a study of blood T cells in healthy people across ages. Study results and limitations: Per million T cells, TCR beta diversity dropped roughly linearly as age increased. Observed TCR beta diversity showed a strong correlation with the percentage of naive T cells as measured by flow cytometry.

Alongside a J-beta primer mix, a sample-barcoded 5' primer served in a second PCR lasting 7 to 11 cycles. MiXCR was run by TCRdb on the 5' RACE reads, yielding one entry per CDR3 protein. Among around 940,000 distinct CDR3 sequences, 45% to 60% were seen once, and the ten largest hold over 20%. The sequence came from a woman aged 60-75 years in good health. Sequences were obtained from blood.

The DNA for the CDR3 is TGTGCCAGCAGCTTAGGCGGGACTAGCCCTCACTATACGCAGTATTTT. Residues: CASSLGGTSPHYTQYF. The V gene is TRBV7-2, the J gene TRBJ2-3; 9 nucleotides match TRBD2. The length of the CDR3 is 16 residues. Per the germline V gene, CDR1 is SGHTA and CDR2 is FQGNSA. Losses at the gene ends were 1 base for V and 7 bases for J; bases not matched to a gene: 9.